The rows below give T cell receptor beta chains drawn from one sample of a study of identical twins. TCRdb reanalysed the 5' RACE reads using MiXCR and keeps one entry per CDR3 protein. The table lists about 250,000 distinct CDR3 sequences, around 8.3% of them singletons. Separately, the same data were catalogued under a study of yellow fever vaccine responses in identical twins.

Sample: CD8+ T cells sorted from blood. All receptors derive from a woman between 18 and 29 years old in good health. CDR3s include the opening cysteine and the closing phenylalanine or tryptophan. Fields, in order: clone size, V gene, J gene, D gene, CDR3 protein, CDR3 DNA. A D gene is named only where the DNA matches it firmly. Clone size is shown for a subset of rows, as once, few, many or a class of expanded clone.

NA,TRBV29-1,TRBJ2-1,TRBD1,CSVDGRGFENEQFF,TGCAGCGTTGATGGCAGGGGGTTTGAGAATGAGCAGTTCTTC
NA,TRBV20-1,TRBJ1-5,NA,CSADTGVQPQHF,TGCAGTGCCGATACGGGGGTTCAGCCCCAGCATTTT
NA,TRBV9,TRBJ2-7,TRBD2,CASSVEQRGVYEQYF,TGTGCCAGCAGCGTAGAGCAGCGGGGGGTTTACGAGCAGTACTTC
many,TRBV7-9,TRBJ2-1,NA,CASSSPRFPGYEQFF,TGTGCCAGCAGCTCACCCCGGTTCCCCGGATATGAGCAGTTCTTC
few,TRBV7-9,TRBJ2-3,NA,CASSLGWDTQYF,TGTGCCAGCAGCTTAGGGTGGGATACGCAGTATTTT
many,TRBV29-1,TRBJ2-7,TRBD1,CSVRTGAYEQYF,TGCAGCGTCAGGACAGGGGCCTACGAGCAGTACTTC
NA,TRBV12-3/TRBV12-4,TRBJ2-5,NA,CATTLVDYRRGKETQYF,TGTGCCACCACCCTCGTGGACTACCGACGTGGGAAAGAGACCCAGTACTTC
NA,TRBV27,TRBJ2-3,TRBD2,CASRVRGDTDTQYF,TGTGCCAGCCGAGTTCGGGGGGACACAGATACGCAGTATTTT
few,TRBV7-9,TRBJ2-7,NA,CASSIGDGSYEQYF,TGTGCCAGCAGTATCGGGGACGGTTCCTACGAGCAGTACTTC
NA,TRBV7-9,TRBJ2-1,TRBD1,CASSTQGRPYNEQFF,TGTGCCAGCAGCACACAGGGGCGCCCCTACAATGAGCAGTTCTTC
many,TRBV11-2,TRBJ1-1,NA,CASSLYSGPSMNTEAFF,TGTGCCAGCAGCTTATATAGCGGTCCCAGCATGAACACTGAAGCTTTCTTT
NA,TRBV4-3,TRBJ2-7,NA,CASSQGRGMLYEQYF,TGCGCCAGCAGCCAAGGGCGAGGGATGTTATACGAGCAGTACTTC
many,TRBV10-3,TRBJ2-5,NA,CAISETSERGHYQETQYF,TGTGCCATCAGTGAGACATCCGAGCGGGGACACTACCAAGAGACCCAGTACTTC
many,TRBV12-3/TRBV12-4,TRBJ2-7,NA,CASGDGYSYEQYF,TGTGCCAGCGGGGACGGCTACTCCTACGAGCAGTACTTC
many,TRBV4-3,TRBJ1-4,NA,CASSQDSNRLENNEKLFF,TGCGCCAGCAGCCAAGATTCGAACAGGTTGGAAAACAATGAAAAACTGTTTTTT
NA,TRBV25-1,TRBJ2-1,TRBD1,CASGPPGGEQFF,TGTGCCAGCGGACCCCCAGGGGGTGAGCAGTTCTTC
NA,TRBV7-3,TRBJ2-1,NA,CASSLRWSSYNEQFF,TGTGCCAGCAGCTTAAGGTGGAGCTCCTACAATGAGCAGTTCTTC
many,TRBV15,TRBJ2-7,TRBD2,CATSRSGGEEQYF,TGTGCCACCAGCAGATCCGGGGGGGAGGAGCAGTACTTC
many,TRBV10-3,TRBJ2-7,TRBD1,CAISEANRGNYEQYF,TGTGCCATCAGTGAGGCCAACAGGGGGAACTACGAGCAGTACTTC
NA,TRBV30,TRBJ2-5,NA,CAWRALGAETQYF,TGTGCCTGGAGAGCTCTCGGGGCGGAGACCCAGTACTTC
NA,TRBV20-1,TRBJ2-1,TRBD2,CSARLAGDTYNEQFF,TGCAGTGCTAGACTAGCGGGTGACACCTACAATGAGCAGTTCTTC
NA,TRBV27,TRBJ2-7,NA,CASGRLNEQYF,TGTGCCAGCGGGCGACTTAACGAGCAGTACTTC
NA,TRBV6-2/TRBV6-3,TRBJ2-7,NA,CASSPPGTAAYEQYF,TGTGCCAGCAGTCCCCCCGGGACGGCAGCCTACGAGCAGTACTTC
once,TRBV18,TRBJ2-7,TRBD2,CASCCAKAGRSGGEYEQYF,TGTGCCAGCTGTTGTGCGAAGGCGGGCCGTTCCGGGGGGGAGTACGAGCAGTACTTC
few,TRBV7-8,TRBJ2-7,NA,CASSLFRGMRDDEQYF,TGTGCCAGCAGCTTATTTCGGGGGATGAGGGATGACGAGCAGTACTTC
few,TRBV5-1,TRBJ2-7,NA,CASSLGWDTLVYEQYF,TGCGCCAGCAGCTTGGGATGGGACACCCTAGTCTACGAGCAGTACTTC
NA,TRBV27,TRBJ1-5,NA,CASSSYSNQPQHF,TGTGCCAGCAGTTCCTACAGCAATCAGCCCCAGCATTTT
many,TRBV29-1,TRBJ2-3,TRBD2,CSARAGYSTDTQYF,TGCAGCGCCCGAGCGGGATATAGCACAGATACGCAGTATTTT
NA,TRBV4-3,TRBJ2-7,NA,CASSQDLGFYEQYF,TGCGCCAGCAGCCAAGATTTAGGGTTCTACGAGCAGTACTTC
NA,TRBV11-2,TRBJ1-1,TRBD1,CASSYQTGVTEAFF,TGTGCCAGCAGCTATCAGACAGGGGTCACTGAAGCTTTCTTT
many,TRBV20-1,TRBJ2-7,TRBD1,CSASSRDSSSYEQYF,TGCAGTGCTAGCTCCCGGGACAGCAGCTCCTACGAGCAGTACTTC
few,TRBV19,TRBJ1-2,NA,CASTGGYYGYTF,TGTGCCAGTACCGGCGGGTACTATGGCTACACCTTC
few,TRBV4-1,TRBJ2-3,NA,CASSQELWRLTSTDTQYF,TGCGCCAGCAGCCAAGAATTATGGCGACTAACAAGCACAGATACGCAGTATTTT
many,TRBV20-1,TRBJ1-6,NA,CSARDLGISYNSPLHF,TGCAGTGCTAGAGATCTGGGAATCTCCTATAATTCACCCCTCCACTTT
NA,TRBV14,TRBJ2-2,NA,CASSPGTLITGELFF,TGTGCCAGCAGCCCCGGGACTTTAATCACCGGGGAGCTGTTTTTT
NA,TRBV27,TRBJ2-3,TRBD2,CASSFSPTSGGYLGDTQYF,TGTGCCAGCAGTTTCTCCCCCACTAGCGGGGGGTACTTGGGAGATACGCAGTATTTT
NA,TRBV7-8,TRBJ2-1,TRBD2,CASSFEREAYNEQFF,TGTGCCAGCAGCTTTGAGCGGGAGGCCTACAATGAGCAGTTCTTC
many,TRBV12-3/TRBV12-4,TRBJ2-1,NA,CASRLTGLGNEQFF,TGTGCCAGCAGGCTTACAGGGCTTGGCAATGAGCAGTTCTTC
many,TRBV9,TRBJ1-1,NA,CASSVLGASTEAFF,TGTGCCAGCAGCGTTCTGGGGGCTAGCACTGAAGCTTTCTTT
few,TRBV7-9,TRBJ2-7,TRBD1,CASSSYHTGGNEQYF,TGTGCCAGCAGCTCGTACCACACAGGGGGGAACGAGCAGTACTTC
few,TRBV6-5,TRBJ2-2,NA,CASSLGQGTTGELFF,TGTGCCAGCAGTTTGGGGCAGGGGACCACCGGGGAGCTGTTTTTT
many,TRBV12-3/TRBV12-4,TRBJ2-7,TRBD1,CAFHRGYEQYF,TGTGCCTTTCACAGGGGGTACGAGCAGTACTTC
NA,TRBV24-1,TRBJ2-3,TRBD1,CATSDPEPGQFTDTQYF,TGTGCCACCAGTGATCCGGAACCGGGACAGTTCACAGATACGCAGTATTTT
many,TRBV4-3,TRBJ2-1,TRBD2,CASSQDRVAGVYNEQFF,TGCGCCAGCAGCCAAGACCGAGTGGCGGGAGTATACAATGAGCAGTTCTTC
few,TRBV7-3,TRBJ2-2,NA,CASSAARTGSGELFF,TGTGCCAGCAGCGCCGCCCGCACAGGGTCCGGGGAGCTGTTTTTT
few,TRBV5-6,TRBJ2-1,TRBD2,CASSLALAGDNNEQFF,TGTGCCAGCAGCTTGGCCCTAGCGGGAGACAACAATGAGCAGTTCTTC
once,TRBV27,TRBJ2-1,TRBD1,CASKTAGTGSSYNEQFF,TGTGCCAGCAAAACCGCCGGGACAGGGAGCTCCTACAATGAGCAGTTCTTC
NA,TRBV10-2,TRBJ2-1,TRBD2,CASSEPASGKNEQFF,TGCGCCAGCAGTGAGCCAGCTAGCGGGAAAAATGAGCAGTTCTTC
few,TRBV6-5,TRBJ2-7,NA,CASSYSGDTSYEQYF,TGTGCCAGCAGTTACTCGGGCGATACCTCCTACGAGCAGTACTTC
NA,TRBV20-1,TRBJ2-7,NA,CCARNFQGATYEQYF,TGCTGTGCTAGAAACTTCCAGGGAGCTACCTACGAGCAGTACTTC
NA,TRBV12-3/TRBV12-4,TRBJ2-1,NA,CASLGPSGEQFF,TGTGCCAGTCTGGGACCATCAGGTGAGCAGTTCTTC
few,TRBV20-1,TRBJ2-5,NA,CSVQDRMYQETQYF,TGCAGTGTCCAGGACAGAATGTACCAAGAGACCCAGTACTTC
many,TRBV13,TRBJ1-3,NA,CASSLLDSGNTIYF,TGTGCCAGCAGCTTATTAGACTCTGGAAACACCATATATTTT